A single T cell receptor (beta chain) is shown here with its context. As yet, its antigen is unknown. CDR3 length equals 13 residues. Deletions cut 2 bases from V and 2 bases from J, with 6 bases between. Germline V gives CDR1 SEHNR, CDR2 FQNEAQ (reference sequence). The sample belongs to a study of beta chain features in type 1 diabetes. Study-level background: Patients and healthy donors were similar in age, gender and cell yields.

Study-wide results and caveats: Fewer insertions but more deletions were seen at VDJ junctions in type 1 diabetes patients. Within each of all four CD4+ subsets, Type 1 diabetes patients had TCRB CDR3s that were moderately but significantly shorter.

TCRB transcripts that were expressed got sequenced, as all of the isolated RNA had been reverse transcribed. Using immunoSEQ multiplex PCR, the repertoire was profiled, and TCRdb retains in-frame clones only, with some absent. The profile shows approximately 170,000 clones, over 55% of them singletons. The sample was naive CD4+ T cells from blood. The sequence derives from a man aged 25 to 40 with type 1 diabetes. The chain carries TRBV7-9 and TRBJ2-5, with a possible D match to TRBD1 (5 bases). DNA for the CDR3: TGTGCCAGCAGCTTAAGACAGCAAGAGACCCAGTACTTC. Amino acid sequence: CASSLRQQETQYF.